This T cell receptor beta chain was recorded in a study of blood T cell repertoires in COVID-19. Across the whole study: Some COVID-19 samples were acute and others convalescent; all came from the United States, Italy and Spain. T cells, B-cell-depleted T cells, or PBMCs provided the cDNA or gDNA that served as material.

In the original processing: Reference gene primer amplification yielded estimated nucleated cell counts. The method was immunoSEQ multiplex PCR; TCRdb's version includes in-frame clones alone and lacks a portion of them. The D gene and trimming were derived from the DNA, and the V and J assignments and clone size from that table. The data show hundreds of thousands of clones, about 89% seen once. Germline V gene sequence: CDR1 MDHEN, CDR2 SYDVKM. The CDR3 covers 14 residues. The ends lost 5 bases at V and 0 bases at J; junction bases unmatched: 3. The V call is TRBV28, the J call TRBJ2-7; 8 bases are a match to TRBD1. This TCR was recovered from a woman aged 40 to 50 who had recovered from COVID-19. Sequencing was performed on peripheral blood. This chain's CDR3 is CASSIQGGSYEQYF. As DNA, the CDR3 is TGTGCCAGCAGTATACAGGGGGGCTCCTACGAGCAGTACTTC. The full variable domain, with the rest looked up from reference TRBV28 and TRBJ2-7, is DVKVTQSSRYLVKRTGEKVFLECVQDMDHENMFWYRQDPGLGLRLIYFSYDVKMKEKGDIPEGYSVSREKKERFSLILESASTNQTSMYLCASSIQGGSYEQYFGPGTRLTVT.